The rows below give T cell receptor beta chains drawn from one sample of a study of identical twins. Via MiXCR, TCRdb re-called the 5' RACE reads, giving one row per CDR3 protein. The sample shows roughly 260,000 distinct CDR3 sequences, over 12% of them seen only once. The sequencing sample was made of memory (CD45RO+) T cells sorted from blood. These receptors were obtained from a woman between 18 and 29 years old in good health. The CDR3 runs from the conserved cysteine through the conserved F or W. D genes are given only for firm matches.

J gene	CDR3 length	D gene	V gene	CDR3 protein
TRBJ1-5	13	NA	TRBV12-3/TRBV12-4	CASSRQANQPQHF
TRBJ2-1	14	TRBD2	TRBV9	CASSGTSALDEQFF
TRBJ1-2	15	NA	TRBV6-1	CASSPGTKGGYGYTF
TRBJ2-2	14	NA	TRBV10-3	CAISEGSNTGELFF
TRBJ2-3	14	NA	TRBV5-1	CASRSLIFTDTQYF
TRBJ2-5	12	NA	TRBV10-3	CAISEPEKTQYF
TRBJ1-6	14	TRBD1	TRBV4-3	CASSKQGGNSPLHF
TRBJ2-5	12	NA	TRBV5-6	CASSFIQETQYF
TRBJ2-7	12	NA	TRBV25-1	CASSEDPYEQYF
TRBJ1-5	15	TRBD1	TRBV11-2	CASSVAGTANQPQHF
TRBJ2-5	13	NA	TRBV11-3	CASSLFATETQYF
TRBJ2-7	14	NA	TRBV20-1	CSAKTDKSSYEQYF
TRBJ2-7	19	TRBD2	TRBV4-3	CASSQEIVAGNGGTYEQYF
TRBJ2-1	14	TRBD1	TRBV7-7	CASSLYQGANEQFF
TRBJ2-1	12	NA	TRBV6-6	CASSYGDNEQFF
TRBJ1-1	13	NA	TRBV27	CASSWGGGAEAFF
TRBJ2-5	15	TRBD2	TRBV7-6	CASTHSGGGRETQYF
TRBJ2-1	15	TRBD2	TRBV5-1	CASSRSSGGALEQFF
TRBJ1-2	16	TRBD1	TRBV6-2/TRBV6-3	CASSYTDRGRDYGYTF
TRBJ2-5	15	NA	TRBV6-5	CASSYFGGRQETQYF
TRBJ1-1	13	NA	TRBV7-9	CASLKQGHTEAFF
TRBJ2-4	16	NA	TRBV5-6	CASSLKTGQEGDIQYF
TRBJ1-1	13	NA	TRBV6-2/TRBV6-3	CASSYKGNTEAFF
TRBJ2-1	12	NA	TRBV3-1	CASSQSDNEQFF
TRBJ2-5	13	TRBD2	TRBV30	CAWSVQGGETQYF
TRBJ2-7	14	TRBD2	TRBV27	CASSLLAGYGEQYF
TRBJ2-3	17	TRBD2	TRBV4-2	CASSQESGGPETDTQYF
TRBJ1-3	14	NA	TRBV29-1	CSVEDQGSKNTIYF
TRBJ2-2	19	TRBD2	TRBV30	CAWSFGGLAGPLNTGELFF
TRBJ1-1	12	TRBD1	TRBV20-1	CSASTGDTEAFF
TRBJ2-5	16	TRBD2	TRBV24-1	CATSDASGGGGETQYF
TRBJ1-5	16	NA	TRBV5-6	CASSWGGGMNNQPQHF
TRBJ1-5	15	NA	TRBV15	CATSRDTQKNQPQHF
TRBJ1-2	14	TRBD1	TRBV5-1	CASSLAGQGDSYTF
TRBJ2-6	14	TRBD1	TRBV7-2	CASKTGAGANVLTF
TRBJ1-3	14	NA	TRBV12-3/TRBV12-4	CASRPAASGNTIYF
TRBJ2-5	14	TRBD2	TRBV7-2	CASSQTGTRETQYF
TRBJ2-7	13	NA	TRBV7-6	CASSLASGREQYF
TRBJ1-2	16	TRBD1	TRBV5-1	CASSLEQGPRGYGYTF
TRBJ1-1	18	NA	TRBV11-1	CASSSTGTTYWVNTEAFF